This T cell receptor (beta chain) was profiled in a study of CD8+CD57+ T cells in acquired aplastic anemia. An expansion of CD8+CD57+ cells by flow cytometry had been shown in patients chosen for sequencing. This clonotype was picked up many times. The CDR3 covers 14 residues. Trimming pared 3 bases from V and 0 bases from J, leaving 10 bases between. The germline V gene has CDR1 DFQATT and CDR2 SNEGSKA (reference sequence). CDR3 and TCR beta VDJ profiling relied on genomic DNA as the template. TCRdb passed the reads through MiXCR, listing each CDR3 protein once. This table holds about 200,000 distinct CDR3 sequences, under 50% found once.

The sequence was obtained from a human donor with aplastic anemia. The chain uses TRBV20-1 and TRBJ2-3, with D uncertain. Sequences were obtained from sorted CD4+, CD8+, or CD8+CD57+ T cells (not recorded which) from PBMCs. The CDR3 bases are TGCAGTGCTAGCCCACGGGCGAGCACAGATACGCAGTATTTT. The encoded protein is CSASPRASTDTQYF.